This T cell receptor (beta chain) was captured in a study of blood T cell repertoires in COVID-19 (dated by TCRdb to about 2020). Some background on the complete study: Samples covering the acute and convalescent phases of COVID-19 were provided by collaborators in the United States, Italy and Spain. The repertoires were released in a freely available public database meant as a resource for research on the immune response to SARS-CoV-2. The material from the prospective study consisted of cDNA or gDNA derived from T cells, B-cell-depleted T cells, or PBMCs. The samples were drawn from the first 160 participants of the ongoing ImmuneRACE study and from over 950 subjects provided by 6 global collaborators. Sample metadata almost always included a de-identified subject ID, COVID-19 status, age in years and sex. Where available, HLA class I and class II types were taken from metadata supplied by the sample provider and were not determined by assay-based typing. Deeply sampled blood TCRbeta repertoires from subjects exposed to, actively infected with, or recovered from COVID-19 were included in the dataset. The paper's findings and limits, for the study overall: How much clinical and demographic metadata was included differed by source and by participant, and the metadata was provided uncurated.

The CDR3, from cysteine to phenylalanine, totals 15 residues. Kept here is only the CDR3 DNA, which spans 45 bases and is read in frame from base 1. For this chain, trimming is 2 bases at the V end and 7 bases at the J end, and the number of junction bases without a gene match is 2. Per the germline V gene, MGHRA is the CDR1 and YSYEKL is the CDR2. Whole blood was collected in K2EDTA tubes by collaborating institutions according to the institutions' own protocols. For TCRbeta analysis, collaborator samples were shipped as frozen whole blood, as isolated PBMCs, or as DNA extracted from either sample type. A note on this clone: Its antigen target is currently unknown. Base qualities are not at hand, and no much larger clone is one base apart.

TCRbeta CDR3 regions were amplified from genomic DNA using the immunoSEQ Assay, a bias-controlled multiplex PCR. From the authors' description of their analysis: The number of nucleated cells in each sample was estimated from the amplification of reference gene primers within the assay. Sequence reads were collapsed and filtered to measure the absolute abundance of every unique TCRbeta CDR3 rearrangement. Productive Simpson clonality was computed per sample as the square root of Simpson's diversity index over productive rearrangements. TCRdb's version of the immuneACCESS table is confined to in-frame rearrangements and falls short of the full clone set. An unresolved V gene accounts for under half of the shortfall where checked; the remainder is of unknown origin. D and trimming come from the DNA, and the V and J calls and clone size come from that table. In all, the sample holds about 44,000 clones, and about 81% of those were seen once. 40% to 45% of the sample belongs to the ten largest clones.

Sequenced input: peripheral blood. The sequence is built from TRBV4-1 and TRBJ2-1; 13 bases in between match TRBD2. The receptor was isolated from a human donor in a cohort sampled during active COVID-19. The CDR3 in this case is CASSQMTSGGNEQFF. The DNA reads TGCGCCAGCAGCCAAATGACTAGCGGGGGGAATGAGCAGTTCTTC.